Below, 27 T cell receptor beta chains from the same sample are listed, as sequenced in a study of T cell responses to AZD1222 COVID-19 vaccine. Repertoires were generated with immunoSEQ multiplex PCR, while TCRdb's copy carries only in-frame clones and drops some. The table records some 130,000 clones, approximately 90% of them present only once. The sample consisted of peripheral blood, taken 28 days after the second AZD1222 dose. The receptors were gathered from an adult who received the AZD1222 COVID-19 vaccine.

V gene TRBV7-2 combines with J gene TRBJ2-6, with D possibly matching TRBD2 (6 bases). The germline gives CDR1 SGHTA, CDR2 FQGNSA. Trimming took off 1 base at V and 0 bases at J, with 13 bases between the two ends. The CDR3 consists of 18 residues. This CDR3 is CASSLGGGPNSGANVLTF. The CDR3 coding sequence is TGTGCCAGCAGCTTAGGGGGAGGTCCGAACTCTGGGGCCAACGTCCTGACTTTC.

The chain combines TRBV9 with TRBJ2-5; D gene ambiguous. The ends were cut back, 3 bases at V and 4 bases at J, with 10 bases in the middle. The germline gives CDR1 SGDLS, CDR2 YYNGEE. The CDR3 sequence is 13 residues long. This CDR3 is CASSASDRETQYF. The CDR3 region has the DNA TGTGCCAGCAGCGCCTCAGATAGAGAGACCCAGTACTTC.

This chain uses TRBV7-9 with TRBJ1-3, with D uncertain. The CDR3 is made up of 15 amino acids. In germline, CDR1 is SEHNR, CDR2 FQNEAQ (reference sequence). Trimming removed 5 bases from V and 0 bases from J, with 11 bases in between. CDR3 region: CASSMVGNSGNTIYF. The CDR3 DNA follows: TGTGCCAGCAGCATGGTGGGAAACTCTGGAAACACCATATATTTT.

This rearrangement joins TRBV7-8 to TRBJ2-5; a possible D gene is TRBD2 (6 bases). Trimming removed 7 bases from V and 5 bases from J, with 20 bases in between. Germline CDR1 is SGHVS and CDR2 is FQNEAQ. The CDR3 spans 15 residues. The CDR3 DNA sequence: TGTGCCAGCATGATGGCGGGGACCAGCCGGGAGACCCAGTACTTC. Translation gives CASMMAGTSRETQYF.

The rearrangement uses TRBV18 and TRBJ1-3, with D uncertain. CDR1 KGHSH and CDR2 LQKENI come from the germline V gene. The V gene lost 3 bases and the J gene lost 7 bases, with 13 bases spanning the gap. The CDR3 consists of 14 residues. CDR3 sequence: CASSPPSTGNTIYF. The CDR3 nucleotides are TGTGCCAGCTCACCCCCCTCTACCGGGAACACCATATATTTT.

CDR3 bases: TGTGCCTGGACTGGAGGGGGCAATGGCTACACCTTC. Amino acids: CAWTGGGNGYTF. This rearrangement joins TRBV30 to TRBJ1-2; 7 bases are a match to TRBD1. This CDR3 has 12 residues. The germline CDR1 and CDR2 sequences are GTSNPN and SVGIG (reference sequence). V trimming: 4 bases; J trimming: 6 bases; junction bases outside the gene matches: 5.

A few counts support this clone. This chain joins TRBV4-1 and TRBJ1-2, with D unresolved. Germline CDR1 MGHRA, CDR2 YSYEKL. Trimming stripped 1 base from V and 2 bases from J, with 5 bases between. The CDR3 sequence is 13 residues long. The CDR3 DNA follows: TGCGCCAGCAGCCAAGGACAAAACTATGGCTACACCTTC. Protein product: CASSQGQNYGYTF.

This clone was seen only once. The chain has TRBV6-2 or TRBV6-3 and TRBJ1-1; D gene ambiguous. Germline-derived CDR1 and CDR2 are MNHEY and SVGEGT. Trimming took off 2 bases at V and 1 base at J, with 8 bases between the two ends. CDR3 length equals 14 residues. CDR3 DNA: TGTGCCAGCAGTTACGTATATCCGAACACTGAAGCTTTCTTT. Its translation is CASSYVYPNTEAFF.

V and J are TRBV12-3 or TRBV12-4 and TRBJ1-2; no clear D. This CDR3 has 13 amino acids. V lost 1 base and J 5 bases, leaving 8 bases between the germline ends. The CDR3 DNA is TGTGCCAGCAGTTTAGGAGAGGGTTATGGCTACACCTTC. The encoded protein is CASSLGEGYGYTF.

The V call is TRBV30, the J call TRBJ1-1; D not certain. V was clipped by 2 bases and J by 4 bases, with 11 bases between them. The germline gives CDR1 GTSNPN, CDR2 SVGIG (reference sequence). This CDR3 region has 13 residues. CDR3 sequence (DNA): TGTGCCTGGAGTCCCCTTAGGGCCACTGAAGCTTTCTTT. This translates into CAWSPLRATEAFF.

The genes are TRBV7-3 and TRBJ2-1; D is unclear. The V end was cut by 3 bases, the J end by 0 bases, with 9 bases between. The CDR3 covers 15 residues. The germline CDR1 and CDR2 sequences are SGHTA and FQGTGA. The CDR3 DNA reads as TGTGCCAGCAGCTTGGCTACCAGCTCCTACAATGAGCAGTTCTTC. It codes for CASSLATSSYNEQFF. Drawing the rest from reference TRBV7-3 and TRBJ2-1, the complete variable domain is GAGVSQTPSNKVTEKGKYVELRCDPISGHTALYWYRQSLGQGPEFLIYFQGTGAADDSGLPNDRFFAVRPEGSVSTLKIQRTERGDSAVYLCASSLATSSYNEQFFGPGTRLTVL.

CDR3 nucleotide sequence: TGTGCCAGCAGTCTCCTCAGGGGCGGATATAATTCACCCCTCCACTTT. Encoded protein: CASSLLRGGYNSPLHF. The chain has TRBV27 and TRBJ1-6; tentatively, D is TRBD1 (6 bases). Trimming took 5 bases from V and 4 from J, leaving 15 bases between them. The CDR3 is 16 residues long. From germline, CDR1 is MNHEY and CDR2 SMNVEV (reference sequence).

This chain connects TRBV5-1 to TRBJ2-7, with a possible D match to TRBD1 (6 bases). V lost 5 bases and J 1 base, leaving 16 bases between the germline ends. The CDR3 is 15 residues long. The germline V gene has CDR1 SGHRS and CDR2 YFSETQ. The CDR3 coding sequence is TGCGCCAGCAGGTTAAGGACAGAGATTTCCTACGAGCAGTACTTC. Encoded protein: CASRLRTEISYEQYF. Looking up the rest from reference TRBV5-1 and TRBJ2-7 gives the full variable domain: KAGVTQTPRYLIKTRGQQVTLSCSPISGHRSVSWYQQTPGQGLQFLFEYFSETQRNKGNFPGRFSGRQFSNSRSEMNVSTLELGDSALYLCASRLRTEISYEQYFGPGTRLTVT.

This sequence joins TRBV28 and TRBJ1-2; D is perhaps TRBD1 (5 bases). The V and J ends lost 6 bases and 4 bases respectively, with 15 bases between them. Germline CDR1 is MDHEN and CDR2 is SYDVKM. CDR3 size: 14 residues. CDR3 bases: TGTGCCAGCAGGTCAGGGCGTGAGGTCTATGGCTACACCTTC. As protein: CASRSGREVYGYTF.

The chain links TRBV11-2 to TRBJ2-2, with 7 bases aligning to TRBD2. This CDR3 contains 16 residues. V shed 5 bases, J shed 2 bases, and the junction held 8 bases outside the gene matches. Germline-derived CDR1 and CDR2 are SGHAT and FQNNGV. Written as DNA, the CDR3 is TGTGCCAGCAGCCTCTGGGCGGGAGTCAACACCGGGGAGCTGTTTTTT. Translation gives CASSLWAGVNTGELFF.

The chain carries TRBV6-5 and TRBJ2-2; a possible D gene is TRBD1 (5 bases). CDR3 length equals 14 residues. Germline V gene lookup returns CDR1 MNHEY and CDR2 SVGAGI. Trimming stripped 5 bases from V and 1 base from J, with 8 bases between. Here the CDR3 reads CASSRQQNTGELFF. In DNA, the CDR3 is TGTGCCAGCAGTCGACAGCAGAACACCGGGGAGCTGTTTTTT.

This sequence joins TRBV5-4 and TRBJ1-3; no firm D call. Trimming removed 0 bases from V and 4 bases from J, with 2 bases in between. This CDR3 contains 12 residues. In germline, CDR1 is SGHNT, CDR2 YYREEE (reference sequence). CDR3 sequence: CASSLDGNTIYF. The CDR3 coding sequence is TGTGCCAGCAGCTTGGACGGAAACACCATATATTTT.

This chain joins TRBV7-6 and TRBJ1-1, with unresolved D. Germline loops: CDR1 SGHVS, CDR2 FNYEAQ. CDR3 length: 15 residues. Between the trimmed V and J ends, which lost 5 bases and 0 bases, there was a span of 13 bases. CDR3 sequence: CASSPLDTVNTEAFF. The CDR3 DNA follows: TGTGCCAGCAGCCCCCTAGACACGGTGAACACTGAAGCTTTCTTT.

The chain has TRBV10-3 and TRBJ1-5; TRBD1 agrees at 9 bases. Germline V gene sequence: CDR1 ENHRY, CDR2 SYGVKD. The CDR3 contains 16 residues. V trimming: 2 bases; J trimming: 6 bases; junction bases outside the gene matches: 8. CDR3 protein: CAISEQGTGRGQPQHF. CDR3 nucleotides: TGTGCCATCAGTGAGCAAGGGACAGGGAGGGGTCAGCCCCAGCATTTT.

The rearrangement links TRBV2 to TRBJ2-1, with TRBD2 matching over 7 bases. V lost 7 bases and J lost 2; bases outside the gene matches: 5. CDR3 length: 14 residues. CDR1 is SNHLY and CDR2 is FYNNEI in the germline V gene. CDR3: CASTWDYAYNEQFF. The DNA for the CDR3 is TGTGCCAGCACTTGGGACTATGCCTACAATGAGCAGTTCTTC.

The CDR3: CASSPYQGRGDGYTF. The CDR3 DNA follows: TGTGCCAGCTCACCATACCAGGGGCGAGGGGATGGCTACACCTTC. The rearrangement links TRBV18 to TRBJ1-2; D is perhaps TRBD1 (6 bases). Germline-derived CDR1 and CDR2 are KGHSH and LQKENI. V was trimmed by 2 bases and J by 6 bases, leaving 16 bases between them. CDR3 length: 15 residues.

The chain couples TRBV3-1 (or the pseudogene TRBV3-2) to TRBJ1-1; D perhaps matches TRBD1 (6 bases). The V end lost 4 bases, the J end lost 0 bases, and 12 bases lay between the germline ends. From germline, CDR1 is LGHDT and CDR2 YNNKEL (reference sequence). CDR3 length: 15 residues. The CDR3 DNA reads TGTGCCAGCAGCCCCCGTACAGGGTTGAACACTGAAGCTTTCTTT. Translating it yields CASSPRTGLNTEAFF.

This chain uses TRBV4-3 with TRBJ1-5; 7 bases are a match to TRBD1. This CDR3 comprises 17 residues. Germline V lookup: CDR1 LGHNA, CDR2 YSLEER. The J segment lost 6 bases and the V segment lost 0 bases, leaving 11 bases of the junction unmatched. DNA for the CDR3: TGCGCCAGCAGCCAAGATGCAGGGGGAGGGAGGGGTCAGCCCCAGCATTTT. Translation gives CASSQDAGGGRGQPQHF.

V is TRBV4-3 and J is TRBJ1-5; TRBD1 might be the D (5 bases). Germline CDR1 LGHNA, CDR2 YSLEER. This CDR3 has 14 residues. With 1 base removed from V and 4 bases from J, the gap between germline ends came to 8 bases. As DNA, the CDR3 is TGCGCCAGCAGCCAAGTGGGGGGGAATCAGCCCCAGCATTTT. Translating it yields CASSQVGGNQPQHF.

The V call is TRBV2, the J call TRBJ1-1; 8 bases agree with TRBD1. The length of the CDR3 is 13 residues. V was clipped by 10 bases and J by 1 base; unmatched bases: 5. Germline V gene sequence: CDR1 SNHLY, CDR2 FYNNEI. The CDR3 region has the DNA TGTGCCACCACAGGGGGTCCGAACACTGAAGCTTTCTTT. Protein: CATTGGPNTEAFF. The variable domain in full, with the rest retrieved from reference TRBV2 and TRBJ1-1, is EPEVTQTPSHQVTQMGQEVILRCVPISNHLYFYWYRQILGQKVEFLVSFYNNEISEKSEIFDDQFSVERPDGSNFTLKIRSTKLEDSAMYFCATTGGPNTEAFFGQGTRLTVV.

The rearrangement joins TRBV13 to TRBJ2-1; TRBD2 might be the D (6 bases). Germline CDR1 is PRHDT and CDR2 is FYEKMQ (reference sequence). The CDR3 is 16 amino acids. V was pared by 4 bases and J by 8 bases, with 21 bases between. CDR3: CASSSPGLFPSHEQFF. For the CDR3, the DNA is TGTGCCAGCAGCTCACCGGGACTCTTTCCATCCCATGAGCAGTTCTTC.

The chain combines TRBV9 with TRBJ2-1; D remains unclear. In germline, CDR1 is SGDLS, CDR2 YYNGEE. The CDR3 is 15 amino acids. V was shortened by 0 bases and J by 0 bases, with 7 bases between the two germline ends. CDR3: CASSVGLGSYNEQFF. CDR3 in DNA: TGTGCCAGCAGCGTAGGGTTGGGCTCCTACAATGAGCAGTTCTTC.